The 29 T cell receptor beta chains presented below share a single source sample, sequenced in a study of blood T cell repertoires in COVID-19. TCRdb keeps only in-frame clones here, not all; method: immunoSEQ multiplex PCR. The data hold under 250,000 clones, with around 81% observed a single time. Sequenced input: peripheral blood. The receptors here all came from a human donor in a cohort sampled during active COVID-19.

Only a few counts were recorded for this clone. At the DNA level, this CDR3 is encoded by other sequences in the same sample as well. The CDR3 DNA sequence: TGTGCCAGCAGCGTAGAGGGCGGGGGATACAATGAGCAGTTCTTC. Protein product: CASSVEGGGYNEQFF. This chain links TRBV9 with TRBJ2-1; 7 bases match TRBD2. Germline CDR1 reads SGDLS; CDR2 reads YYNGEE. The CDR3 is 15 residues long. The V gene end was trimmed by 0 bases and the J gene end by 4 bases; junction bases not matched to a gene: 4.

The chain uses TRBV15 and TRBJ1-1, with D unclear. The CDR3 is made up of 14 amino acids. CDR1 LNHNV and CDR2 YYDKDF come from the germline V gene (reference sequence). V lost 5 bases to trimming and J lost 4 bases, with 14 bases between them. The CDR3 coding sequence is TGTGCCACCAGCGCCCCTAGACGGAGCACTGAAGCTTTCTTT. Its protein product is CATSAPRRSTEAFF. Filled out from reference TRBV15 and TRBJ1-1, the complete variable domain reads DAMVIQNPRYQVTQFGKPVTLSCSQTLNHNVMYWYQQKSSQAPKLLFHYYDKDFNNEADTPDNFQSRRPNTSFCFLDIRSPGLGDTAMYLCATSAPRRSTEAFFGQGTRLTVV.

The rearrangement uses TRBV5-1 and TRBJ2-7, with D tentatively TRBD1 (6 bases). V shed 2 bases and J shed 7 bases, with 22 bases lying between them. Germline lookup yields CDR1 SGHRS and CDR2 YFSETQ. The CDR3 contains 16 residues. The CDR3 loop is CASSFDSRDTLGEQYF. The CDR3 coding sequence is TGCGCCAGCAGCTTCGATTCCCGGGACACCCTAGGTGAGCAGTACTTC. Combining the CDR3 with reference TRBV5-1 and TRBJ2-7 gives the whole variable domain KAGVTQTPRYLIKTRGQQVTLSCSPISGHRSVSWYQQTPGQGLQFLFEYFSETQRNKGNFPGRFSGRQFSNSRSEMNVSTLELGDSALYLCASSFDSRDTLGEQYFGPGTRLTVT.

This clone came up a few times. This chain joins TRBV11-2 and TRBJ2-7; tentatively, D is TRBD1 (5 bases). CDR3 size: 15 residues. From germline, CDR1 is SGHAT and CDR2 FQNNGV. V was clipped by 0 bases and J by 3 bases, with 12 bases between them. The CDR3 protein is CASSLDRVKGYEQYF. In nucleotides, the CDR3 is TGTGCCAGCAGCTTAGACAGGGTTAAAGGCTACGAGCAGTACTTC.

With respect to this clone: The junction and the germline gene differ at one end; a read error may be behind it. This rearrangement joins TRBV7-9 to TRBJ2-1; the match to TRBD2 covers 14 bases. Germline V gene lookup returns CDR1 SEHNR and CDR2 FQNEAQ (reference sequence). The CDR3 covers 15 residues. The chain's CDR3 is CASRPTSGGDNEQFF. The DNA for the CDR3 is TGTGCTAGCAGACCGACTAGCGGGGGGGACAATGAGCAGTTCTTC.

The rearrangement joins TRBV6-5 to TRBJ1-5; D remains ambiguous. CDR1 is MNHEY, CDR2 SVGAGI, per germline. The CDR3 is 14 amino acids. Trimming pared 8 bases from V and 0 bases from J, leaving 11 bases between. Written as DNA, the CDR3 is TGTGCCAGCGACCACAGACATAGCAATCAGCCCCAGCATTTT. As protein: CASDHRHSNQPQHF.

The rearrangement uses TRBV3-1 (or the pseudogene TRBV3-2) and TRBJ1-5; D not certain. CDR1 and CDR2 from the germline V gene are LGHDT and YNNKEL (reference sequence). CDR3 length: 15 residues. The V gene lost 0 bases and the J gene lost 2 bases, with 8 bases spanning the gap. This CDR3 reads CASSQDGSGNQPQHF. The DNA of the CDR3 is TGTGCCAGCAGCCAAGATGGAAGCGGCAATCAGCCCCAGCATTTT.

Notes on this clone: The sample carries other DNA sequences with the same CDR3. The gene calls are TRBV3-1 (or the pseudogene TRBV3-2) and TRBJ1-2; D unresolved. Germline-derived CDR1 and CDR2 are LGHDT and YNNKEL (reference sequence). This CDR3 spans 15 amino acids. The V gene lost 1 base and the J gene lost 2 bases, with 11 bases spanning the gap. The CDR3 protein is CASSQGGPLNYGYTF. The CDR3 DNA follows: TGTGCCAGCAGCCAAGGAGGGCCCCTAAACTATGGCTACACCTTC.

V gene TRBV28 combines with J gene TRBJ2-5, with a tentative D call TRBD2 (5 bases). Trimming pared 7 bases from V and 2 bases from J, leaving 11 bases between. Germline V gives CDR1 MDHEN, CDR2 SYDVKM. The CDR3 is 13 residues long. In DNA, the CDR3 is TGTGCCAGCACCGAGACTATACAAGAGACCCAGTACTTC. It is translated as CASTETIQETQYF.

The chain carries TRBV19 and TRBJ1-1; TRBD1 might be the D (6 bases). From germline, CDR1 is LNHDA and CDR2 SQIVND (reference sequence). V was shortened by 6 bases and J by 1 base, with 12 bases between the two germline ends. This CDR3 has 14 residues. The CDR3 nucleotides are TGTGCCAGTAGACAGGGCCAAGAGAACACTGAAGCTTTCTTT. Translated, it gives CASRQGQENTEAFF. The complete variable domain, with remaining parts taken from reference TRBV19 and TRBJ1-1, reads DGGITQSPKYLFRKEGQNVTLSCEQNLNHDAMYWYRQDPGQGLRLIYYSQIVNDFQKGDIAEGYSVSREKKESFPLTVTSAQKNPTAFYLCASRQGQENTEAFFGQGTRLTVV.

The table lists this clone with many counts. V usage is TRBV27 and J usage is TRBJ2-3; the D gene is possibly TRBD2 (6 bases). Trimming took off 5 bases at V and 6 bases at J, with 15 bases between the two ends. Germline V gene lookup returns CDR1 MNHEY and CDR2 SMNVEV (reference sequence). The CDR3 runs 14 residues. CDR3 sequence: CASSRYQGGDTQYF. For the CDR3, the DNA is TGTGCCAGCAGTCGCTACCAGGGAGGTGATACGCAGTATTTT.

This clone was detected only once. This rearrangement joins TRBV28 to TRBJ2-1; TRBD1 agrees at 7 bases. Trimming removed 3 bases from V and 10 bases from J; junction bases left unmatched: 12. The CDR3 runs 15 residues. Germline CDR1 MDHEN, CDR2 SYDVKM. The CDR3 coding sequence is TGTGCCAGCAGTTTCCCGGGGAAGGGGGCAAGAGAGCAGTTCTTC. Translated, it gives CASSFPGKGAREQFF.

This clone was seen just once. The V call is TRBV18, the J call TRBJ2-1, with 8 nucleotides matching TRBD1. The germline V gene encodes CDR1 KGHSH and CDR2 LQKENI. The CDR3 sequence is 16 residues long. V lost 3 bases to trimming and J lost 2 bases; unmatched junction nucleotides: 6. DNA of the CDR3: TGTGCCAGCTCACCCTTTTCAGGGGGCGCCTACAATGAGCAGTTCTTC. It codes for CASSPFSGGAYNEQFF.

The chain links TRBV19 to TRBJ2-5; no reliable D call. The CDR3 consists of 17 residues. Trimming removed 6 bases at V and 1 base at J, with 21 bases between. Germline V gene data show CDR1 as LNHDA and CDR2 as SQIVND (reference sequence). Here the CDR3 DNA reads TGTGCCAGTAGACCCCCGGGTGGCTCTTCCACCCAAGAGACCCAGTACTTC. It encodes CASRPPGGSSTQETQYF.

V gene TRBV5-5 combines with J gene TRBJ2-2; D is possibly TRBD1 (5 bases). The CDR3 extends over 16 amino acids. V was pared by 3 bases and J by 3 bases, with 15 bases between. CDR1 is SGHKS and CDR2 is YYEKEE in the germline V gene (reference sequence). The CDR3 is CASSSRPGSDTGELFF. Written as DNA, the CDR3 is TGTGCCAGCAGCTCCCGGCCAGGGTCCGACACCGGGGAGCTGTTTTTT. Complete variable domain (other parts from reference TRBV5-5 and TRBJ2-2): DAGVTQSPTHLIKTRGQQVTLRCSPISGHKSVSWYQQVLGQGPQFIFQYYEKEERGRGNFPDRFSARQFPNYSSELNVNALLLGDSALYLCASSSRPGSDTGELFFGEGSRLTVL.

The chain is built from TRBV6-2 or TRBV6-3 and TRBJ1-6; D is possibly TRBD1 (5 bases). Germline CDR1 MNHEY, CDR2 SVGEGT. This CDR3 contains 14 residues. V lost 2 bases and J 10 bases, leaving 12 bases between the germline ends. This chain's CDR3 is CASSYPGQDSPLHF. As DNA, the CDR3 is TGTGCCAGCAGTTACCCAGGGCAAGACTCACCCCTCCACTTT.

V usage is TRBV11-3 and J usage is TRBJ2-3, with D maybe TRBD2 (7 bases). In germline, CDR1 is SGHNT, CDR2 YENEEA. This CDR3 is built from 14 residues. V was pared by 8 bases and J by 4 bases, with 16 bases between. CDR3: CASARRGGSDTQYF. The CDR3 region has the DNA TGTGCCAGCGCACGTAGGGGGGGTTCAGATACGCAGTATTTT.

The J gene is TRBJ2-7, the V gene TRBV18, with TRBD1 matching 9 bases. V trimming: 1 base; J trimming: 1 base; junction bases outside the gene matches: 2. The V gene's germline CDR1 is KGHSH and CDR2 LQKENI. The CDR3 runs to 15 residues. The CDR3 loop is CASSPRGQGSYEQYF. The CDR3 DNA reads as TGTGCCAGCTCACCACGAGGACAGGGGTCCTACGAGCAGTACTTC. The full variable domain, in which reference TRBV18 and TRBJ2-7 provide the parts outside the CDR3, is NAGVMQNPRHLVRRRGQEARLRCSPMKGHSHVYWYRQLPEEGLKFMVYLQKENIIDESGMPKERFSAEFPKEGPSILRIQQVVRGDSAAYFCASSPRGQGSYEQYFGPGTRLTVT.

The rearrangement uses TRBV2 and TRBJ2-3; TRBD2 aligns across 9 bases. The CDR3 spans 13 residues. With 7 bases clipped from V and 6 bases from J, the junction kept 5 bases outside the gene matches. CDR1 is SNHLY and CDR2 is FYNNEI in the germline V gene. CDR3 coding DNA: TGTGCCAGCAATGCGGGGGGGCTCGATACGCAGTATTTT. Its protein product is CASNAGGLDTQYF.

This clone was counted a few times. This CDR3 is CASSRRREDTEAFF. In DNA, the CDR3 is TGTGCCAGCTCACGCCGGAGGGAGGACACTGAAGCTTTCTTT. The rearrangement joins TRBV18 to TRBJ1-1; no clear D. This CDR3 is built from 14 residues. Germline V gives CDR1 KGHSH, CDR2 LQKENI. The V end was cut by 4 bases, the J end by 3 bases, with 12 bases between.

This clone appeared a few times. The chain links TRBV5-5 to TRBJ2-3; TRBD1 matches 8 bases. Germline-derived CDR1 and CDR2 are SGHKS and YYEKEE (reference sequence). J lost 1 base, V lost 2 bases, and 6 bases had no gene match. CDR3 length: 16 amino acids. The CDR3 sequence is CASSFYPTGGTDTQYF. DNA of the CDR3: TGTGCCAGCAGCTTTTACCCGACAGGGGGCACAGATACGCAGTATTTT. The full variable domain, with the rest looked up from reference TRBV5-5 and TRBJ2-3, is DAGVTQSPTHLIKTRGQQVTLRCSPISGHKSVSWYQQVLGQGPQFIFQYYEKEERGRGNFPDRFSARQFPNYSSELNVNALLLGDSALYLCASSFYPTGGTDTQYFGPGTRLTVL.

This chain connects TRBV19 to TRBJ1-1; D is undetermined. Germline V lookup: CDR1 LNHDA, CDR2 SQIVND (reference sequence). V lost 8 bases to trimming and J lost 0 bases, with 13 bases between them. This CDR3 has 14 residues. The chain's CDR3 is CASLTRALNTEAFF. The CDR3 nucleotides are TGTGCCAGTCTAACGAGGGCTTTGAACACTGAAGCTTTCTTT.

The chain employs TRBV14 and TRBJ1-2; D is perhaps TRBD1 (5 bases). V lost 1 base, J lost 12 bases, and 24 bases lay in between. The germline CDR1 and CDR2 sequences are SGHDN and FVKESK. The CDR3 has 16 amino acids. CDR3 nucleotide sequence: TGTGCCAGCAGCCAAGTCGGGTATCCTGGGGCTTACGGCCACACCTTC. Amino acid sequence: CASSQVGYPGAYGHTF.

The chain is built from TRBV3-1 (or the pseudogene TRBV3-2) and TRBJ1-2, with 8 bases aligning to TRBD1. The germline gives CDR1 LGHDT, CDR2 YNNKEL (reference sequence). With 1 base clipped from V and 5 bases from J, the junction kept 3 bases outside the gene matches. This CDR3 contains 14 residues. For the CDR3, the DNA is TGTGCCAGCAGCCAAGGGACAGGGATATATGGCTACACCTTC. This sequence encodes CASSQGTGIYGYTF.

This sequence joins TRBV13 and TRBJ2-2; the match to TRBD1 covers 7 bases. Germline V gene data show CDR1 as PRHDT and CDR2 as FYEKMQ (reference sequence). V trimming: 5 bases; J trimming: 3 bases; junction bases outside the gene matches: 9. This CDR3 has 16 amino acids. CDR3 bases: TGTGCCAGCAGCCTTTCGACAGGGAGAGACACCGGGGAGCTGTTTTTT. This codes for CASSLSTGRDTGELFF.

The chain joins TRBV5-1 to TRBJ2-7; D ambiguous. Germline V gives CDR1 SGHRS, CDR2 YFSETQ. V gave up 1 base and J gave up 5 bases, with 10 bases separating them. The CDR3 totals 13 residues. The CDR3 nucleotides are TGCGCCAGCAGCTTGACTCCTGCCCACGAGCAGTACTTC. As protein: CASSLTPAHEQYF.

V usage is TRBV28 and J usage is TRBJ1-1, with TRBD1 identical over 8 bases. Germline loops: CDR1 MDHEN, CDR2 SYDVKM. J lost 1 base, V lost 6 bases, and 4 bases had no gene match. CDR3 length equals 14 residues. CDR3 residues: CASRSGQGNTEAFF. As DNA, the CDR3 is TGTGCCAGCAGATCAGGACAGGGGAACACTGAAGCTTTCTTT.

V usage is TRBV7-3 and J usage is TRBJ1-2, with D possibly TRBD1 on 6 matching bases. The V gene lost 5 bases and the J gene lost 1 base, with 17 bases spanning the gap. The germline V gene has CDR1 SGHTA and CDR2 FQGTGA. This CDR3 contains 16 residues. CDR3 in DNA: TGTGCCAGCAGCCCGGGGGGCGGTGGTCATAACTATGGCTACACCTTC. Residues: CASSPGGGGHNYGYTF.

The chain couples TRBV25-1 to TRBJ1-6, with no clear D. The CDR3 contains 13 residues. CDR1 MGHDK and CDR2 SYGVNS come from the germline V gene. V lost 2 bases, J lost 8 bases, and 7 bases lay in between. The CDR3, as DNA: TGTGCCAGCAGTGAAGTGTCCGATTCACCCCTCCACTTT. Translation gives CASSEVSDSPLHF.